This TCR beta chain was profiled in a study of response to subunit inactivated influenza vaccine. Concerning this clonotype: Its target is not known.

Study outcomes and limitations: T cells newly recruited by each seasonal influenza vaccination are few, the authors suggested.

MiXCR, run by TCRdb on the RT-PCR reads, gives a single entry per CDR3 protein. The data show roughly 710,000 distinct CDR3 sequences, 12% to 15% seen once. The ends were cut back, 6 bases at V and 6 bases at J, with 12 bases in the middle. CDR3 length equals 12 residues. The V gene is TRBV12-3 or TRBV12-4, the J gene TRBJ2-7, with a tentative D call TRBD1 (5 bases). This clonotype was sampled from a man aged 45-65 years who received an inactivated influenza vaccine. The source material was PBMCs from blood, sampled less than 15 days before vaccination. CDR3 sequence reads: CASSPRVPEQYF. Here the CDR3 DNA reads TGTGCCAGCAGCCCCAGGGTGCCCGAGCAGTACTTC.